This TCR beta chain was captured by sequencing in a study of blood T cells in healthy people across ages. This clonotype turned up a few times. Its cognate antigen is unknown. Then a second PCR, running roughly 7 to 11 cycles, was carried out with a sample-barcoded 5' primer and a J-beta primer mix. All samples yielded 3 million or more CDR3-containing paired-end reads. Via MiXCR, TCRdb re-called the 5' RACE reads, giving one row per CDR3 protein. This table has some 900,000 distinct CDR3 sequences, 45% to 50% appearing once. Study-level findings and limits: Naive CD4+ cells and diversity were both higher in long-lived donors than in aged donors. As age increased, TCR beta diversity per million T cells fell in a roughly linear fashion.

About 9.9 milliliters of peripheral blood were drawn from each donor. Germline lookup yields CDR1 MGHDK and CDR2 SYGVNS. V was shortened by 3 bases and J by 0 bases, with 13 bases between the two germline ends. There are 16 residues in the CDR3. This clonotype originated in a man aged 25-45 years in good health. The chain combines TRBV25-1 with TRBJ2-3; D unclear. Sequencing was done on a sample of blood. CDR3 sequence reads: CASSDSIHSSTDTQYF. The DNA of the CDR3 is TGTGCCAGCAGTGACAGTATCCACTCTAGCACAGATACGCAGTATTTT.